These T cell receptor beta chains were read from a single sample in a study of T cell repertoires in cytomegalovirus infection. TCRdb reprocessed the reads via MiXCR and lists one record per CDR3 protein. The sample has around 140,000 distinct CDR3 sequences; over 25% are singletons. The antigens for these receptors are not known. The sequenced sample was CD8+ T cells from cultured PBMCs, obtained from culture after CMV antigen stimulation. These receptors came from a human donor in good health (CMV status not recorded). Some clones in this sample may be carry-over from other donors' samples. The CDR3 runs from the conserved cysteine through the conserved F or W. D genes are given only for firm matches. Not every row has a clone size; where given, it reads once, few, many or a size class.

j_call: TRBJ2-1; d_call: TRBD2; v_call: TRBV14; cdr3_length: 16; clone_size: .; cdr3_aa: CASSQEWRGASDEQFF; cdr3_nt: TGTGCCAGCAGCCAAGAGTGGCGGGGGGCCTCGGATGAGCAGTTCTTC
j_call: TRBJ2-1; d_call: TRBD2; v_call: TRBV29-1; cdr3_length: 15; clone_size: once; cdr3_aa: CSLRGAQSYYNEQFF; cdr3_nt: TGCAGCCTGCGGGGGGCTCAATCGTACTACAATGAGCAGTTCTTC
j_call: TRBJ2-7; d_call: .; v_call: TRBV27; cdr3_length: 13; clone_size: .; cdr3_aa: CASSWRGPYEQYF; cdr3_nt: TGTGCCAGCAGTTGGCGGGGTCCCTACGAGCAGTACTTC
j_call: TRBJ2-1; d_call: .; v_call: TRBV15; cdr3_length: 12; clone_size: few; cdr3_aa: CATSRLWNEQFF; cdr3_nt: TGTGCCACCAGCAGACTTTGGAATGAGCAGTTCTTC
j_call: TRBJ2-7; d_call: .; v_call: TRBV28; cdr3_length: 11; clone_size: .; cdr3_aa: CASSQDYEQYF; cdr3_nt: TGTGCCAGCAGCCAGGACTACGAGCAGTACTTC
j_call: TRBJ1-5; d_call: TRBD1; v_call: TRBV4-1; cdr3_length: 15; clone_size: few; cdr3_aa: CASSQTGLGNQPQHF; cdr3_nt: TGCGCCAGCAGCCAGACAGGGCTCGGCAATCAGCCCCAGCATTTT
j_call: TRBJ2-3; d_call: .; v_call: TRBV7-6; cdr3_length: 14; clone_size: .; cdr3_aa: CASSLEGFADTQYF; cdr3_nt: TGTGCCAGCAGCTTAGAGGGGTTCGCAGATACGCAGTATTTT
j_call: TRBJ2-3; d_call: TRBD2; v_call: TRBV7-6; cdr3_length: 12; clone_size: few; cdr3_aa: CASSGLGDTQYF; cdr3_nt: TGTGCCAGCAGCGGACTAGGAGATACGCAGTATTTT
j_call: TRBJ2-5; d_call: .; v_call: TRBV12-3/TRBV12-4; cdr3_length: 15; clone_size: .; cdr3_aa: CASTPTGALQETQYF; cdr3_nt: TGTGCCAGCACCCCGACGGGGGCCCTCCAAGAGACCCAGTACTTC
j_call: TRBJ1-6; d_call: .; v_call: TRBV20-1; cdr3_length: 15; clone_size: .; cdr3_aa: CSAREKGSYNSPLHF; cdr3_nt: TGCAGTGCTAGAGAAAAGGGCTCCTATAATTCACCCCTCCACTTT
j_call: TRBJ2-1; d_call: .; v_call: TRBV5-6; cdr3_length: 16; clone_size: .; cdr3_aa: CASSPVGAQSYNEQFF; cdr3_nt: TGTGCCAGCAGCCCCGTGGGGGCGCAATCATACAATGAGCAGTTCTTC
j_call: TRBJ1-6; d_call: TRBD1; v_call: TRBV6-6; cdr3_length: 15; clone_size: few; cdr3_aa: CASIRGQGGNSPLHF; cdr3_nt: TGTGCCAGCATTAGGGGGCAGGGGGGGAATTCACCCCTCCACTTT
j_call: TRBJ2-5; d_call: .; v_call: TRBV7-2; cdr3_length: 14; clone_size: many; cdr3_aa: CASSLLLGEETQYF; cdr3_nt: TGTGCCAGCAGCTTACTCCTGGGCGAAGAGACCCAGTACTTC
j_call: TRBJ2-3; d_call: .; v_call: TRBV7-8; cdr3_length: 15; clone_size: .; cdr3_aa: CASSPPGVYADTQYF; cdr3_nt: TGTGCCAGCAGCCCCCCGGGGGTATACGCAGATACGCAGTATTTT
j_call: TRBJ2-7; d_call: .; v_call: TRBV6-5; cdr3_length: 16; clone_size: .; cdr3_aa: CASSSPWGETAYEQYF; cdr3_nt: TGTGCCAGCAGTTCCCCCTGGGGGGAAACCGCCTACGAGCAGTACTTC
j_call: TRBJ2-1; d_call: .; v_call: TRBV7-3; cdr3_length: 16; clone_size: .; cdr3_aa: CASSLNGGPVFNEQFF; cdr3_nt: TGTGCCAGCAGCTTAAACGGGGGGCCGGTATTCAATGAGCAGTTCTTC
j_call: TRBJ2-7; d_call: .; v_call: TRBV6-5; cdr3_length: 13; clone_size: few; cdr3_aa: CASSYSIRYEQYF; cdr3_nt: TGTGCCAGCAGTTACTCGATCCGGTACGAGCAGTACTTC
j_call: TRBJ1-1; d_call: .; v_call: TRBV12-3/TRBV12-4; cdr3_length: 13; clone_size: .; cdr3_aa: CASSQGPVTEAFF; cdr3_nt: TGTGCCAGCAGCCAGGGCCCCGTCACTGAAGCTTTCTTT
j_call: TRBJ1-1; d_call: .; v_call: TRBV25-1; cdr3_length: 14; clone_size: many; cdr3_aa: CASSVAFGQVEAFF; cdr3_nt: TGTGCCAGCAGTGTCGCCTTCGGCCAGGTTGAAGCTTTCTTT
j_call: TRBJ2-7; d_call: .; v_call: TRBV5-1; cdr3_length: 15; clone_size: .; cdr3_aa: CASKPYPGPDEEQYF; cdr3_nt: TGCGCCAGCAAACCCTACCCGGGACCCGACGAGGAGCAGTACTTC
j_call: TRBJ2-7; d_call: TRBD2; v_call: TRBV7-2; cdr3_length: 16; clone_size: many; cdr3_aa: CASRSTSGLVNEEQYF; cdr3_nt: TGTGCCAGCAGATCGACTAGCGGGCTGGTAAATGAAGAGCAGTACTTC
j_call: TRBJ2-3; d_call: .; v_call: TRBV28; cdr3_length: 15; clone_size: few; cdr3_aa: CASSFLQGLSDTQYF; cdr3_nt: TGTGCCAGCAGTTTCCTGCAAGGGCTCTCAGATACGCAGTATTTT
j_call: TRBJ2-5; d_call: .; v_call: TRBV29-1; cdr3_length: 17; clone_size: .; cdr3_aa: CSVDGAPRWAIQETQYF; cdr3_nt: TGCAGCGTTGATGGGGCACCACGGTGGGCCATCCAAGAGACCCAGTACTTC
j_call: TRBJ1-3; d_call: TRBD1; v_call: TRBV27; cdr3_length: 14; clone_size: .; cdr3_aa: CASSRTGSGNTIYF; cdr3_nt: TGTGCCAGCAGTCGGACAGGCTCGGGAAACACCATATATTTT
j_call: TRBJ1-2; d_call: TRBD1; v_call: TRBV7-2; cdr3_length: 18; clone_size: many; cdr3_aa: CASSFLMTGLSANYGYTF; cdr3_nt: TGTGCCAGCAGCTTCCTGATGACAGGGTTGTCGGCTAACTATGGCTACACCTTC
j_call: TRBJ2-5; d_call: TRBD2; v_call: TRBV7-6; cdr3_length: 15; clone_size: few; cdr3_aa: CASSPGAGGQETQYF; cdr3_nt: TGTGCCAGCAGCCCGGGAGCGGGGGGCCAAGAGACCCAGTACTTC
j_call: TRBJ2-1; d_call: .; v_call: TRBV5-4; cdr3_length: 13; clone_size: few; cdr3_aa: CASRQDSYNEQFF; cdr3_nt: TGTGCCAGCAGGCAAGACTCCTACAATGAGCAGTTCTTC
j_call: TRBJ2-7; d_call: .; v_call: TRBV7-6; cdr3_length: 13; clone_size: few; cdr3_aa: CASSAGHDYEQYF; cdr3_nt: TGTGCCAGCAGTGCGGGACACGACTACGAGCAGTACTTC
j_call: TRBJ2-5; d_call: .; v_call: TRBV7-9; cdr3_length: 15; clone_size: few; cdr3_aa: CASSFSVIPQETQYF; cdr3_nt: TGTGCCAGCAGCTTCTCGGTGATACCCCAAGAGACCCAGTACTTC
j_call: TRBJ2-5; d_call: .; v_call: TRBV6-6; cdr3_length: 14; clone_size: few; cdr3_aa: CASSPGPIMETQYF; cdr3_nt: TGTGCCAGCAGTCCCGGGCCTATTATGGAGACCCAGTACTTC
j_call: TRBJ2-7; d_call: .; v_call: TRBV27; cdr3_length: 14; clone_size: .; cdr3_aa: CASSLYSSVGEQYF; cdr3_nt: TGTGCCAGCAGTTTATATTCCTCCGTTGGCGAGCAGTACTTC
j_call: TRBJ2-6; d_call: .; v_call: TRBV3-1; cdr3_length: 15; clone_size: many; cdr3_aa: CASSPSSFGANVLTF; cdr3_nt: TGTGCCAGCAGCCCGTCGAGTTTCGGGGCCAACGTCCTGACTTTC
j_call: TRBJ1-2; d_call: TRBD1; v_call: TRBV7-9; cdr3_length: 14; clone_size: few; cdr3_aa: CASSLVGQAYGYTF; cdr3_nt: TGTGCCAGCAGCTTAGTGGGACAGGCCTATGGCTACACCTTC
j_call: TRBJ1-1; d_call: .; v_call: TRBV7-8; cdr3_length: 15; clone_size: large; cdr3_aa: CASSLDPNMNTEAFF; cdr3_nt: TGTGCCAGCAGCTTAGACCCGAACATGAACACTGAAGCTTTCTTT
j_call: TRBJ2-1; d_call: TRBD1; v_call: TRBV6-1; cdr3_length: 14; clone_size: many; cdr3_aa: CASSERQGSAEQFF; cdr3_nt: TGTGCCAGCAGTGAAAGACAGGGGTCGGCTGAGCAGTTCTTC
j_call: TRBJ2-7; d_call: .; v_call: TRBV15; cdr3_length: 13; clone_size: .; cdr3_aa: CATSIGGLHEQYF; cdr3_nt: TGTGCCACCAGCATAGGTGGGTTACACGAGCAGTACTTC
j_call: TRBJ2-6; d_call: .; v_call: TRBV7-6; cdr3_length: 16; clone_size: .; cdr3_aa: CASSQSTDSGANVLTF; cdr3_nt: TGTGCCAGCAGCCAAAGCACAGACTCTGGGGCCAACGTCCTGACTTTC
j_call: TRBJ1-2; d_call: TRBD1; v_call: TRBV19; cdr3_length: 16; clone_size: many; cdr3_aa: CASSPRGTGRIPGYTF; cdr3_nt: TGTGCCAGTAGTCCCCGCGGGACAGGAAGAATTCCTGGCTACACCTTC
j_call: TRBJ2-1; d_call: .; v_call: TRBV12-3/TRBV12-4; cdr3_length: 12; clone_size: many; cdr3_aa: CASSPTYAEQFF; cdr3_nt: TGTGCCAGCAGCCCAACGTATGCCGAGCAGTTCTTC
j_call: TRBJ2-3; d_call: .; v_call: TRBV29-1; cdr3_length: 14; clone_size: many; cdr3_aa: CSVEQGGVTDTQYF; cdr3_nt: TGCAGCGTTGAACAAGGGGGGGTTACAGATACGCAGTATTTT
j_call: TRBJ1-4; d_call: .; v_call: TRBV6-6; cdr3_length: 14; clone_size: few; cdr3_aa: CASSYWVSNEKLFF; cdr3_nt: TGTGCCAGCAGTTACTGGGTTTCTAATGAAAAACTGTTTTTT
j_call: TRBJ2-7; d_call: .; v_call: TRBV27; cdr3_length: 15; clone_size: few; cdr3_aa: CASSSNSFLPYEQYF; cdr3_nt: TGTGCCAGCAGTTCGAACTCATTCTTACCATACGAGCAGTACTTC
j_call: TRBJ2-7; d_call: .; v_call: TRBV7-6; cdr3_length: 13; clone_size: once; cdr3_aa: CASSPRSSYEQYF; cdr3_nt: TGTGCCAGCAGCCCCCGCTCTAGCTACGAGCAGTACTTC
j_call: TRBJ2-2; d_call: .; v_call: TRBV19; cdr3_length: 12; clone_size: .; cdr3_aa: CASSIPSGELFF; cdr3_nt: TGTGCCAGTAGTATTCCGTCCGGGGAGCTGTTTTTT
j_call: TRBJ2-1; d_call: .; v_call: TRBV6-6; cdr3_length: 16; clone_size: .; cdr3_aa: CASSYSKGFSYNEQFF; cdr3_nt: TGTGCCAGCAGTTACTCGAAGGGGTTCTCCTACAATGAGCAGTTCTTC
j_call: TRBJ2-4; d_call: .; v_call: TRBV27; cdr3_length: 15; clone_size: .; cdr3_aa: CASSRNRVAKNIQYF; cdr3_nt: TGTGCCAGCAGTAGAAACAGGGTGGCCAAAAACATTCAGTACTTC
j_call: TRBJ2-7; d_call: TRBD2; v_call: TRBV10-3; cdr3_length: 13; clone_size: .; cdr3_aa: CAISEGGDYEQYF; cdr3_nt: TGTGCCATCAGTGAGGGGGGGGACTACGAGCAGTACTTC
j_call: TRBJ1-1; d_call: .; v_call: TRBV3-1; cdr3_length: 19; clone_size: few; cdr3_aa: CASSQVGTRLLSLNTEAFF; cdr3_nt: TGTGCCAGCAGCCAAGTCGGGACAAGATTACTATCCTTGAACACTGAAGCTTTCTTT
j_call: TRBJ1-1; d_call: TRBD1; v_call: TRBV4-2; cdr3_length: 16; clone_size: few; cdr3_aa: CASSPGGQEGGTEAFF; cdr3_nt: TGTGCCAGCAGCCCCGGGGGACAGGAAGGGGGCACTGAAGCTTTCTTT
j_call: TRBJ1-5; d_call: .; v_call: TRBV4-1; cdr3_length: 15; clone_size: many; cdr3_aa: CASSPRQNSPQPQHF; cdr3_nt: TGCGCCAGCAGCCCTCGACAGAACAGTCCTCAGCCCCAGCATTTT
j_call: TRBJ1-6; d_call: .; v_call: TRBV27; cdr3_length: 12; clone_size: .; cdr3_aa: CASSFHNSPLHF; cdr3_nt: TGTGCCAGCAGCTTCCATAATTCACCCCTCCACTTT
j_call: TRBJ2-3; d_call: .; v_call: TRBV30; cdr3_length: 13; clone_size: .; cdr3_aa: CAWSCSRTDTQYF; cdr3_nt: TGTGCCTGGAGTTGTTCTAGAACAGATACGCAGTATTTT